The following is a TCR beta chain sequence with its context. Here immunoSEQ multiplex PCR was the method, and the copy in TCRdb shows in-frame clones only, minus some. The sample lists about 83,000 clones; just over 90% were seen once. V shed 5 bases and J shed 6 bases, with 7 bases lying between them. CDR1 is MGHDK, CDR2 SYGVNS, per germline. This CDR3 region has 11 residues. The sample belongs to a study of technical replicates of blood from several donors. The sample taken for sequencing was T cells isolated from PBMCs. This TCR derives from a human donor in good health. The chain links TRBV25-1 to TRBJ1-2; D is unresolved. CDR3 loop: CASSFGDGYTF. CDR3 sequence (DNA): TGTGCCAGCAGTTTCGGGGATGGCTACACCTTC.